These 25 T cell receptor beta chains originate from one sample sequenced in a study of blood T cell repertoires in COVID-19. Profiled with immunoSEQ multiplex PCR; TCRdb holds only in-frame clones, not every one. The sample includes roughly 120,000 clones, roughly four fifths of them seen just once. Material for sequencing was peripheral blood. The receptors come from a man between 50 and 59 years old with acute or convalescent COVID-19.

The chain combines TRBV7-9 with TRBJ2-1, with 8 bases lining up with TRBD2. The germline V gene has CDR1 SEHNR and CDR2 FQNEAQ (reference sequence). The ends lost 4 bases at V and 10 bases at J; junction bases unmatched: 6. CDR3 length: 13 residues. CDR3 nucleotides: TGTGCCAGCAGCTGGGGACTAGTCAGGGAGCAGTTCTTC. This sequence encodes CASSWGLVREQFF.

The V gene is TRBV5-4, the J gene TRBJ2-5, with D hard to call. The length of the CDR3 is 13 residues. The germline V gene has CDR1 SGHNT and CDR2 YYREEE (reference sequence). V dropped 2 bases and J dropped 5 bases, with 10 bases sitting between them. The CDR3 loop is CASSFDGWETQYF. The CDR3, as DNA: TGTGCCAGCAGCTTCGACGGGTGGGAGACCCAGTACTTC.

This clone has at least ten counts. This chain uses TRBV12-3 or TRBV12-4 with TRBJ1-1; the D is unclear. Deletions cut 5 bases from V and 7 bases from J, with 11 bases between. This CDR3 is built from 12 residues. This CDR3 is CASSPTEGEAFF. CDR3 in DNA: TGTGCCAGCAGTCCAACCGAGGGTGAAGCTTTCTTT.

The J gene is TRBJ2-7, the V gene TRBV11-2, with TRBD1 as a possible D gene (6 bases). V was clipped by 5 bases and J by 3 bases, with 8 bases between them. This CDR3 region has 12 residues. Germline values: CDR1 SGHAT, CDR2 FQNNGV. The CDR3: CASSVQGYEQYF. In DNA, the CDR3 is TGTGCCAGCAGCGTACAGGGCTACGAGCAGTACTTC.

V is TRBV10-3 and J is TRBJ1-2; 7 bases map to TRBD1. The CDR3 covers 16 residues. Germline values: CDR1 ENHRY, CDR2 SYGVKD. The trim removed 0 bases at V and 4 bases at J, leaving 8 bases unmatched. In nucleotides, the CDR3 is TGTGCCATCAGTGAGTCGAAGGGGGCGAAGTTCTATGGCTACACCTTC. Translating it yields CAISESKGAKFYGYTF.

This clone was seen only a few times. This rearrangement joins TRBV19 to TRBJ1-2; tentatively, D is TRBD1 (6 bases). Germline lookup yields CDR1 LNHDA and CDR2 SQIVND (reference sequence). The CDR3 has 12 residues. V lost 9 bases and J 8 bases, leaving 16 bases between the germline ends. This CDR3 reads CASQQGGEGYTF. The CDR3 coding sequence is TGTGCCAGCCAACAAGGGGGTGAAGGCTACACCTTC.

The rearrangement uses TRBV10-3 and TRBJ2-2, with 12 bases lining up with TRBD2. CDR1 and CDR2 (germline): ENHRY, SYGVKD. Trimming removed 7 bases from V and 4 bases from J; junction bases left unmatched: 4. The CDR3 sequence is 15 residues long. The CDR3 coding sequence is TGTGCCATCACGACTAGCGGGAGTGGCACCGGGGAGCTGTTTTTT. Translation gives CAITTSGSGTGELFF.

This clone was seen more than once but under ten times. The chain has TRBV23-1 and TRBJ1-2; the match to TRBD1 covers 7 bases. TRBV23-1 is identified as an open reading frame with a role that is uncertain. Trimming removed 11 bases from V and 4 bases from J; junction bases left unmatched: 4. This CDR3 has 11 residues. CDR3 loop: CARDRAYGYTF. The CDR3, as DNA: TGCGCCCGTGACAGGGCCTATGGCTACACCTTC.

This chain links TRBV7-9 with TRBJ1-6; D perhaps matches TRBD1 (6 bases). This CDR3 is built from 15 residues. Germline CDR1 SEHNR, CDR2 FQNEAQ (reference sequence). V was clipped by 3 bases and J by 7 bases, with 13 bases between them. For the CDR3, the DNA is TGTGCCAGCAGCTTCTTCCAGGGGTCAAATTCACCCCTCCACTTT. The encoded protein is CASSFFQGSNSPLHF.

V is TRBV15 and J is TRBJ1-1; TRBD1 is a possible D gene (5 bases). With 4 bases removed from V and 4 bases from J, the gap between germline ends came to 13 bases. Germline loops: CDR1 LNHNV, CDR2 YYDKDF (reference sequence). This CDR3 is built from 14 residues. The CDR3 sequence is CATSTLWGGTEAFF. The CDR3 DNA sequence: TGTGCCACCAGCACCCTATGGGGGGGCACTGAAGCTTTCTTT.

The chain combines TRBV4-2 with TRBJ2-3; D remains ambiguous. Looked up from germline, CDR1 is LGHNA and CDR2 is YNFKEQ. The CDR3 loop spans 12 amino acids. Trimming took off 4 bases at V and 2 bases at J, with 4 bases between the two ends. In nucleotides, the CDR3 is TGTGCCAGCAGCCTCTCCACAGATACGCAGTATTTT. Translated: CASSLSTDTQYF.

The chain has TRBV12-5 and TRBJ2-2; D may be TRBD1 (5 bases). There are 16 residues in the CDR3. Germline CDR1 reads LGHNT; CDR2 reads FRNRAP. V shed 3 bases and J shed 1 base, with 12 bases lying between them. In DNA form, the CDR3 reads TGTGCTAGTGGTTTCCCTAGGGGCGTGAACACCGGGGAGCTGTTTTTT. Amino acid sequence: CASGFPRGVNTGELFF.

Written as DNA, the CDR3 is TGCGCCAGCAGCTTGGGGGACAGGTACTATGGCTACACCTTC. This codes for CASSLGDRYYGYTF. The chain carries TRBV5-1 and TRBJ1-2, with 8 bases fitting TRBD1. Germline V gene sequence: CDR1 SGHRS, CDR2 YFSETQ. CDR3 size: 14 residues. The J segment lost 3 bases and the V segment lost 0 bases, leaving 1 base of the junction unmatched.

This clone turned up a few times. The chain recombines TRBV5-1 with TRBJ1-4; TRBD1 aligns across 7 bases. In germline, CDR1 is SGHRS, CDR2 YFSETQ. This CDR3 contains 15 residues. V dropped 4 bases and J dropped 5; count of bases not matched to a gene: 8. CDR3 sequence reads: CASSLGQALNEKLFF. Here the CDR3 DNA reads TGCGCCAGCAGCCTTGGACAGGCGTTAAATGAAAAACTGTTTTTT.

The chain recombines TRBV28 with TRBJ2-5, with a possible D match to TRBD2 (5 bases). CDR1 is MDHEN and CDR2 is SYDVKM in the germline V gene. The V gene lost 8 bases and the J gene lost 6 bases, with 10 bases spanning the gap. The CDR3 runs 11 residues. The CDR3 loop reads CASGLYKTQYF. The CDR3 DNA follows: TGTGCCAGCGGACTGTACAAGACCCAGTACTTC.

This chain links TRBV7-3 with TRBJ2-3; 13 nucleotides match TRBD2. Germline V gives CDR1 SGHTA, CDR2 FQGTGA. This CDR3 region has 17 residues. Trimming at V came to 5 bases and at J to 4 bases, leaving 9 bases not matched to a gene. The CDR3 DNA reads as TGTGCCAGCAGCCCTTGGACTAGCGGGGGCCCCCCAGATACGCAGTATTTT. This codes for CASSPWTSGGPPDTQYF. The full variable domain, rest sourced from reference TRBV7-3 and TRBJ2-3, is GAGVSQTPSNKVTEKGKYVELRCDPISGHTALYWYRQSLGQGPEFLIYFQGTGAADDSGLPNDRFFAVRPEGSVSTLKIQRTERGDSAVYLCASSPWTSGGPPDTQYFGPGTRLTVL.

The chain uses TRBV7-9 and TRBJ2-3; TRBD2 is a possible D gene (7 bases). The V end lost 1 base, the J end lost 4 bases, and 15 bases lay between the germline ends. The CDR3 extends over 16 amino acids. Germline CDR1 SEHNR, CDR2 FQNEAQ (reference sequence). The CDR3 nucleotides read TGTGCCAGCAGCTTAGGGAGGACTAGGGGGGCAGATACGCAGTATTTT. Encoded protein: CASSLGRTRGADTQYF.

The chain is built from TRBV24-1 and TRBJ2-2, with 9 bases matching TRBD2. V was clipped by 3 bases and J by 6 bases; unmatched bases: 4. The germline CDR1 and CDR2 sequences are KGHDR and SFDVKD. The CDR3 consists of 15 residues. As DNA, the CDR3 is TGTGCCACCAGTGATCTTACTAGCGGGCCCGGGGAGCTGTTTTTT. This gives the protein CATSDLTSGPGELFF.

This clone showed up just a few times. The chain carries TRBV19 and TRBJ1-5; no reliable D call. V was shortened by 5 bases and J by 7 bases, with 12 bases between the two germline ends. CDR1 is LNHDA, CDR2 SQIVND, per germline (reference sequence). CDR3 size: 13 residues. CDR3: CASSGGFTQPQHF. The CDR3 DNA is TGTGCCAGTAGTGGTGGCTTTACCCAGCCCCAGCATTTT. The whole variable domain, remainder taken from reference TRBV19 and TRBJ1-5, is DGGITQSPKYLFRKEGQNVTLSCEQNLNHDAMYWYRQDPGQGLRLIYYSQIVNDFQKGDIAEGYSVSREKKESFPLTVTSAQKNPTAFYLCASSGGFTQPQHFGDGTRLSIL.

The chain links TRBV29-1 to TRBJ2-3, with 16 bases that match TRBD2. The junction had 0 bases not matched to a gene; V was cut back by 6 bases and J by 3 bases. The CDR3 covers 14 residues. Germline values: CDR1 SQVTM, CDR2 ANQGSEA. Written as DNA, the CDR3 is TGCAGCGTGGGACTAGCGGGGGGGACAGATACGCAGTATTTT. Amino acids: CSVGLAGGTDTQYF.

This chain connects TRBV19 to TRBJ2-7; 7 positions agree with TRBD1. After removal of 0 bases from V and 3 bases from J, the junction contained 2 bases not matched to a gene. Per the germline V gene, CDR1 is LNHDA and CDR2 is SQIVND (reference sequence). The CDR3 length is 14 residues. This CDR3 is CASSIDNRGYEQYF. As DNA, the CDR3 is TGTGCCAGTAGTATAGATAACAGGGGCTACGAGCAGTACTTC.

The chain couples TRBV18 to TRBJ2-3, with 8 positions matching TRBD2. The V and J ends lost 2 bases and 2 bases, in that order; junction bases with no gene match: 6. From germline, CDR1 is KGHSH and CDR2 LQKENI. This CDR3 comprises 16 residues. Here the CDR3 DNA reads TGTGCCAGCTCACCAGGCGCGGGGGGCTTCACAGATACGCAGTATTTT. It is translated as CASSPGAGGFTDTQYF.

The chain links TRBV4-2 to TRBJ2-1; D uncertain. Germline CDR1 is LGHNA and CDR2 is YNFKEQ. Between the trimmed V and J ends, which lost 0 bases and 5 bases, there was a span of 5 bases. There are 13 residues in the CDR3. DNA for the CDR3: TGTGCCAGCAGCCAAGAGAGAGACAATGAGCAGTTCTTC. It translates to CASSQERDNEQFF.

This chain uses TRBV7-3 with TRBJ2-2, with 8 bases identical to TRBD2. Germline V gene data show CDR1 as SGHTA and CDR2 as FQGTGA. Trimming cost V 5 bases and J 2 bases; bases outside gene matches: 10. The CDR3 covers 17 residues. Here the CDR3 reads CASSPGGAGTNTGELFF. CDR3 coding DNA: TGTGCCAGCAGCCCGGGGGGGGCGGGCACAAACACCGGGGAGCTGTTTTTT.

The rearrangement uses TRBV5-1 and TRBJ2-7; TRBD1 aligns across 7 bases. Germline lookup yields CDR1 SGHRS and CDR2 YFSETQ. This CDR3 spans 14 amino acids. V gave up 1 base and J gave up 5 bases; unmatched junction bases: 6. The CDR3 DNA reads TGCGCCAGCAGCTTGCCAGGGGGACCCCACGAGCAGTACTTC. Protein product: CASSLPGGPHEQYF.